This TCR beta chain was observed in a study of blood T cell repertoires in COVID-19. Clones were sequenced by immunoSEQ multiplex PCR, and TCRdb holds only the in-frame ones, with some missing. The table lists some 49,000 clones, roughly four fifths of them singletons, with roughly 2.5% in the top ten. The CDR3 totals 16 residues. Germline V CDR1 and CDR2: SGHKS, YYEKEE (reference sequence). Germline trimming cut 1 base from V and 5 bases from J; bases unmatched to any gene: 10. The clonotype originates from a woman aged 60-75 years with acute or convalescent COVID-19. The rearrangement links TRBV5-5 to TRBJ2-5; 8 nucleotides align to TRBD1. Sequencing used peripheral blood. CDR3 sequence (DNA): TGTGCCAGCAGCTTGTATGGGGTGACAGGGGCGGAGACCCAGTACTTC. Protein sequence: CASSLYGVTGAETQYF.